This T cell receptor (beta chain) was sequenced for a study of metastatic and nonmetastatic thyroid tumors. Study overall: Across blood and tumor or nodule tissue, repertoires from malignant and benign thyroid patients were compared with one another.

CDR3 length: 16 residues. Germline trimming cut 0 bases from V and 2 bases from J; bases unmatched to any gene: 4. Germline-derived CDR1 and CDR2 are SGDLS and YYNGEE. Methods used by the authors: A classifier for distant metastasis in papillary thyroid cancer was constructed using CDR3 differences observed across clinicopathological groups. MiXCR was used by TCRdb to re-call the PCR reads. The V and J calls follow TCRdb's processing rather than the paper's. The data contain about 22,000 clones, less than 40% of them seen just once; the ten biggest clones take up 22%. All patients were untreated before thyroid surgery. Study-wide results and caveats: Significantly higher TCR beta diversity was reportedly seen in malignant thyroid tumors than benign nodules, in blood and tumor.

By share, this clone ranks as medium-sized. Its specificity is unknown. Sequenced input: blood. The sequence was collected from a male donor with papillary thyroid cancer or a benign thyroid nodule (not recorded which). Some clones in this sample may be carry-over from other donors' samples. The V gene is TRBV9, the J gene TRBJ2-1; 8 nucleotides line up with TRBD1. As DNA, the CDR3 is TGTGCCAGCAGCGTAGACGGACAGGGTACCTACAATGAGCAGTTCTTC. Amino acids: CASSVDGQGTYNEQFF.